This T cell receptor beta chain was recorded in a study of metastatic and nonmetastatic thyroid tumors. Study summary: Both malignant and benign thyroid patients supplied peripheral blood and tumor or nodule tissue samples, across which the repertoires of these patients were then compared. Notes on the study in general: Compared with benign nodules, malignant thyroid tumors were reported to have significantly higher TCR beta diversity in both blood and tumor.

Judged by abundance, this clone is medium-sized (0.01 to 0.1%). Its antigen is as yet unknown. V lost 6 bases and J 2 bases, leaving 14 bases between the germline ends. CDR3 length: 14 residues. Germline CDR1 is DFQATT and CDR2 is SNEGSKA (reference sequence). Ahead of thyroid surgery, no patient had received treatment of any kind. With MiXCR, TCRdb reprocessed the PCR reads. This table holds more than 10,000 clones, roughly 30% found once. This sequence originates from a female donor with papillary thyroid cancer or a benign thyroid nodule (not recorded which). Some clones in this sample may be carry-over from other donors' samples. Sequencing was carried out using tumor tissue. V is TRBV20-1 and J is TRBJ1-5, with a possible D match to TRBD1 (5 bases). CDR3 nucleotide sequence: TGCAGTGCCGTTAGCGGGGGTGGCAATCAGCCCCAGCATTTT. This translates into CSAVSGGGNQPQHF.